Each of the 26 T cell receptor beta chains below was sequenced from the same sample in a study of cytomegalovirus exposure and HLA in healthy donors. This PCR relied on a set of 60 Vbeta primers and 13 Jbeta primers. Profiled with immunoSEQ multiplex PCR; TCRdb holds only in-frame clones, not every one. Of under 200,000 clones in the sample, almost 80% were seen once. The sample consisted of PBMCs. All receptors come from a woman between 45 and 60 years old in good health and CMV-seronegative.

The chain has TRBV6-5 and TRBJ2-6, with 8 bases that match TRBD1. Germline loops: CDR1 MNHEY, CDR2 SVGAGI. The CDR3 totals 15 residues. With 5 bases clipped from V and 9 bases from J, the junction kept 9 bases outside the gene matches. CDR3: CASSPRQGWNNVLTF. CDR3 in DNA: TGTGCCAGCAGTCCGCGACAGGGGTGGAACAACGTCCTGACTTTC.

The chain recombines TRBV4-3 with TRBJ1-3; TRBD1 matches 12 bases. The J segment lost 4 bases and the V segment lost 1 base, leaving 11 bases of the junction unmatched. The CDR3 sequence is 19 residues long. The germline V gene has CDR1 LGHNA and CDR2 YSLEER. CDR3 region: CASSQAAPGQGARGNTIYF. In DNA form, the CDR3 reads TGCGCCAGCAGCCAAGCGGCCCCGGGACAGGGGGCGCGGGGAAACACCATATATTTT.

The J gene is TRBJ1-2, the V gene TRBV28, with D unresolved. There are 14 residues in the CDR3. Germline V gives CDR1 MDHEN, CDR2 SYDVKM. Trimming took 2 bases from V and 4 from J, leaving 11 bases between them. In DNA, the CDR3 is TGTGCCAGCAGTTTACGGCCCCCGGGCTATGGCTACACCTTC. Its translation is CASSLRPPGYGYTF.

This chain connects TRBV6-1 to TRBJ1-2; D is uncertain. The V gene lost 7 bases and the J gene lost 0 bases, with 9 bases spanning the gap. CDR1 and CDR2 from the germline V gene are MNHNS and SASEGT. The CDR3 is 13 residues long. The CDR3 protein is CASTEPANYGYTF. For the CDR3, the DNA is TGTGCCAGCACCGAACCAGCTAACTATGGCTACACCTTC.

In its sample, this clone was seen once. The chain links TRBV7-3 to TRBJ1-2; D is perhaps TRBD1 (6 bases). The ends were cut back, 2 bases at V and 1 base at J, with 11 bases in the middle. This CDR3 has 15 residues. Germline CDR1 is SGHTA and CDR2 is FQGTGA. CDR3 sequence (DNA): TGTGCCAGCAGCTTACAGGGGTCCAGTAACTATGGCTACACCTTC. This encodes CASSLQGSSNYGYTF. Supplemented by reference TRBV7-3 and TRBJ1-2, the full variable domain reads GAGVSQTPSNKVTEKGKYVELRCDPISGHTALYWYRQSLGQGPEFLIYFQGTGAADDSGLPNDRFFAVRPEGSVSTLKIQRTERGDSAVYLCASSLQGSSNYGYTFGSGTRLTVV.

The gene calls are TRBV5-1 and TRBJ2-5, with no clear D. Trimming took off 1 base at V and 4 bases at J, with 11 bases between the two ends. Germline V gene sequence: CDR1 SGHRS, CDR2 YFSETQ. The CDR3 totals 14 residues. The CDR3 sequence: CASSLRSVGETQYF. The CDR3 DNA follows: TGCGCCAGCAGCTTGCGAAGCGTGGGAGAGACCCAGTACTTC.

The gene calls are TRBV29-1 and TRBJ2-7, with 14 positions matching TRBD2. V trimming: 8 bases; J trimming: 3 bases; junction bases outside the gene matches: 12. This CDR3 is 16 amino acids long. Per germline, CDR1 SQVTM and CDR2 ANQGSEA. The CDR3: CSIGTSGSRNNYEQYF. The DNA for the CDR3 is TGCAGCATAGGGACTAGCGGGAGTAGAAACAACTACGAGCAGTACTTC.

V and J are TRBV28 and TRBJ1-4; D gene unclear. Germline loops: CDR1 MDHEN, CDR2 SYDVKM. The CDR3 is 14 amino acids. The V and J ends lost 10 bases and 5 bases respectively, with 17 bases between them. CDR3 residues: CATQSADLNEKLFF. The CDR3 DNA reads TGTGCCACCCAAAGTGCAGATTTAAATGAAAAACTGTTTTTT. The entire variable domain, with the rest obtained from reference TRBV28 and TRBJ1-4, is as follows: DVKVTQSSRYLVKRTGEKVFLECVQDMDHENMFWYRQDPGLGLRLIYFSYDVKMKEKGDIPEGYSVSREKKERFSLILESASTNQTSMYLCATQSADLNEKLFFGSGTQLSVL.

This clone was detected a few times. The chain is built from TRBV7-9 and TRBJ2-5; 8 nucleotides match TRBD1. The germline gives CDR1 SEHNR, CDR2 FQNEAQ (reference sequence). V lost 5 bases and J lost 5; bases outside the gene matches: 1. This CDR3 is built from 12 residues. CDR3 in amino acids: CASSNRGETQYF. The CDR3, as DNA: TGTGCCAGCAGCAACAGGGGGGAGACCCAGTACTTC.

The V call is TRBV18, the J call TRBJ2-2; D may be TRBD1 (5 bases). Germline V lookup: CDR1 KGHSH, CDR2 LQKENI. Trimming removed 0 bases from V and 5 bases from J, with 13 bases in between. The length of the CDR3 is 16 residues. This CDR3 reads CASSPPGREKTGELFF. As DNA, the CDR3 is TGTGCCAGCTCACCACCGGGCAGGGAAAAAACCGGGGAGCTGTTTTTT.

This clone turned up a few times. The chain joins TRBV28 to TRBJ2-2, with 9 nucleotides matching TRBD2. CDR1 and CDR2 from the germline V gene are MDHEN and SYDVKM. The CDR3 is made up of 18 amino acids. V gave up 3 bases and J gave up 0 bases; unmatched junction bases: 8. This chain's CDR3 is CASSLESSGSSNTGELFF. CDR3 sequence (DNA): TGTGCCAGCAGTTTGGAGAGTAGCGGGAGCTCGAACACCGGGGAGCTGTTTTTT.

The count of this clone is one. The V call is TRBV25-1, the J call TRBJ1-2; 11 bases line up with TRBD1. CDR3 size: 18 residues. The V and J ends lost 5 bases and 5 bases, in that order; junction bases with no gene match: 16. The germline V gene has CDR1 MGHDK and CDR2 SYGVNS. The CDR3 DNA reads TGTGCCAGCAGTTTTTTAGAGGACAGGGGGCGCGATCGGTATGGCTACACCTTC. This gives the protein CASSFLEDRGRDRYGYTF.

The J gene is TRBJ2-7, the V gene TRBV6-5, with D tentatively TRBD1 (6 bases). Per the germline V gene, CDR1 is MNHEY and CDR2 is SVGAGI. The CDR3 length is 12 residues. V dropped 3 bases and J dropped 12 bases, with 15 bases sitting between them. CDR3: CASSYFGGAPYF. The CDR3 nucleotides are TGTGCCAGCAGTTATTTTGGGGGCGCGCCGTACTTC.

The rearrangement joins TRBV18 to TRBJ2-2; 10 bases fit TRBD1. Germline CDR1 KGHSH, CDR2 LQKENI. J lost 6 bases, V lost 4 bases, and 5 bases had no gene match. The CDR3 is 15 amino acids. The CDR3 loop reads CASSLTGGRPGELFF. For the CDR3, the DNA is TGTGCCAGCTCACTGACAGGGGGCAGGCCCGGGGAGCTGTTTTTT.

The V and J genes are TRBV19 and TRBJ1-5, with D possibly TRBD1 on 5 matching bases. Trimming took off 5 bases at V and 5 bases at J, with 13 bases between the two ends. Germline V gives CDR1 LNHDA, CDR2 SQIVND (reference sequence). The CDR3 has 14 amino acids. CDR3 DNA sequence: TGTGCCAGTAGTTGGACACAGCCACATCAGCCCCAGCATTTT. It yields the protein CASSWTQPHQPQHF.

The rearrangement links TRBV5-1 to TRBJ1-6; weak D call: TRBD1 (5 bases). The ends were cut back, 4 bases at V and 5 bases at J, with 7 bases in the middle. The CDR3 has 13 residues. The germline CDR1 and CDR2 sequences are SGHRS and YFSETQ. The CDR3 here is CASSGGDNSPLHF. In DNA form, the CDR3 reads TGCGCCAGCAGCGGGGGGGATAATTCACCCCTCCACTTT. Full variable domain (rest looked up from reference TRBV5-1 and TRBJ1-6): KAGVTQTPRYLIKTRGQQVTLSCSPISGHRSVSWYQQTPGQGLQFLFEYFSETQRNKGNFPGRFSGRQFSNSRSEMNVSTLELGDSALYLCASSGGDNSPLHFGNGTRLTVT.

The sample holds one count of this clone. In DNA, the CDR3 is TGTGCTAGTGGTTTGGGCGGGACTAGCTACAGCACAGATACGCAGTATTTT. Amino acids: CASGLGGTSYSTDTQYF. V gene TRBV12-5 combines with J gene TRBJ2-3; TRBD2 matches 9 bases. CDR3 length equals 17 residues. Germline V gene lookup returns CDR1 LGHNT and CDR2 FRNRAP. Trimming at V came to 1 base and at J to 0 bases, leaving 5 bases not matched to a gene.

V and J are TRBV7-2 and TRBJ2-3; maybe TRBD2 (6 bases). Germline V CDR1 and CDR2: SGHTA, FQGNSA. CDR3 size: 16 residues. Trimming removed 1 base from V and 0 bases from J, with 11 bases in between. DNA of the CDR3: TGTGCCAGCAGCTTAGTAGGCGGAGGGAGCACAGATACGCAGTATTTT. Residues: CASSLVGGGSTDTQYF.

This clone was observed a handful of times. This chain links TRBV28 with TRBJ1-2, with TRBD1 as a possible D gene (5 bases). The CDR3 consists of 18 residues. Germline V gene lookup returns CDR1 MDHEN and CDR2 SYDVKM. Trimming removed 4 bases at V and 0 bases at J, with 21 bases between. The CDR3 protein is CASSYASGFGDSNYGYTF. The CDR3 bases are TGTGCCAGCAGTTATGCCTCTGGATTCGGGGACTCTAACTATGGCTACACCTTC.

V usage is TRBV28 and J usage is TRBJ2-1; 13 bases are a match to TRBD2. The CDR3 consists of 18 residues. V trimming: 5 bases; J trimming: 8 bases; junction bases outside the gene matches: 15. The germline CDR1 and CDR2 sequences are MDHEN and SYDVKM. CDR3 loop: CASSPPLYGTSGIHEQFF. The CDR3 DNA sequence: TGTGCCAGCAGTCCCCCCCTATACGGGACTAGCGGGATTCATGAGCAGTTCTTC.

Here the CDR3 reads CASSVSYEQFF. The CDR3 DNA follows: TGTGCCAGCAGCGTATCTTATGAGCAGTTCTTC. The chain combines TRBV9 with TRBJ2-1, with unresolved D. The CDR3 runs to 11 residues. Germline lookup yields CDR1 SGDLS and CDR2 YYNGEE. Trimming removed 1 base from V and 8 bases from J, with 4 bases in between.

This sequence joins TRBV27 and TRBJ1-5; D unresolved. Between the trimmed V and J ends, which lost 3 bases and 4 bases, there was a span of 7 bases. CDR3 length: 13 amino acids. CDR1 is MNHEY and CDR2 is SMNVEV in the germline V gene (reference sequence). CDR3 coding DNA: TGTGCCAGCAGTTTGCGGTTGAATCAGCCCCAGCATTTT. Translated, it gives CASSLRLNQPQHF.

The CDR3 protein is CASSTTGGLGETQYF. DNA for the CDR3: TGTGCCAGCAGTACCACAGGGGGCTTGGGGGAGACCCAGTACTTC. V and J are TRBV9 and TRBJ2-5; 9 nucleotides align to TRBD1. V lost 5 bases, J lost 5 bases, and 10 bases stayed unmatched. The CDR3 consists of 15 residues. Germline assignment: CDR1 SGDLS and CDR2 YYNGEE.

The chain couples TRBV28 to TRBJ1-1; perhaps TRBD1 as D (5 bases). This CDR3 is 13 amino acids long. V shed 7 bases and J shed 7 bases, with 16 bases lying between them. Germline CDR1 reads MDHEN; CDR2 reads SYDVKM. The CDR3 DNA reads TGTGCCAGCACCCTTGGCAGGGCCGTTGAAGCTTTCTTT. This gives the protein CASTLGRAVEAFF.

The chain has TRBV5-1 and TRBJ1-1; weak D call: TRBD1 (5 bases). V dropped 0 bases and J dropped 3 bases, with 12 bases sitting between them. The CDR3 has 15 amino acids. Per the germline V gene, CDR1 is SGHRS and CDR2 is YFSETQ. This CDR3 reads CASSLAAGRHTEAFF. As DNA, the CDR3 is TGCGCCAGCAGCTTGGCCGCGGGGCGTCACACTGAAGCTTTCTTT. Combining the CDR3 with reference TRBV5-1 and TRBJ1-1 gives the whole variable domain KAGVTQTPRYLIKTRGQQVTLSCSPISGHRSVSWYQQTPGQGLQFLFEYFSETQRNKGNFPGRFSGRQFSNSRSEMNVSTLELGDSALYLCASSLAAGRHTEAFFGQGTRLTVV.

The CDR3 bases are TGTGCCAGCAGCGTTCATACCGGACTTTACAATGAGCAGTTCTTC. Encoded protein: CASSVHTGLYNEQFF. The V gene is TRBV7-9, the J gene TRBJ2-1, with a possible D match to TRBD2 (5 bases). CDR3 length: 15 amino acids. V was clipped by 5 bases and J by 4 bases, with 15 bases between them. The V gene's germline CDR1 is SEHNR and CDR2 FQNEAQ (reference sequence).